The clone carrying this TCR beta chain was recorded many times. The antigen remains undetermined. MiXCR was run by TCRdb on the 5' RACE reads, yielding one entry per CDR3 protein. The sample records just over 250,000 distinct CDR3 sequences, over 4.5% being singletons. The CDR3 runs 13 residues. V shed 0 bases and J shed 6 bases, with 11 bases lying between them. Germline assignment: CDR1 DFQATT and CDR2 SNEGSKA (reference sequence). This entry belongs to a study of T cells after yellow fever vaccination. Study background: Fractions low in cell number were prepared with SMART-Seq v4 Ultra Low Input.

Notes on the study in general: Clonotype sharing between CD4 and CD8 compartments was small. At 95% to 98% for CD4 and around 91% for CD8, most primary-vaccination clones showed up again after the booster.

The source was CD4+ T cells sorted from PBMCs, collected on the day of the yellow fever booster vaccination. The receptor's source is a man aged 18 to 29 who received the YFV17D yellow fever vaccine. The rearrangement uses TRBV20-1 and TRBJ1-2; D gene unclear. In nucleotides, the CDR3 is TGCAGTGCTAGAGATCCCGGACGGGATGGCTACACCTTC. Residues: CSARDPGRDGYTF.